Listed here are 21 T cell receptor beta chains from one sample, sequenced in a study of cytomegalovirus exposure and HLA in healthy donors. The PCR used 60 Vbeta and 13 Jbeta primers. Here immunoSEQ multiplex PCR was the method, and the copy in TCRdb shows in-frame clones only, minus some. This table holds about 120,000 clones, about 78% found once. Sequencing used PBMCs. These receptors were obtained from a woman aged 35 to 49 in good health and CMV-seropositive.

This clone came up once. V is TRBV7-9 and J is TRBJ2-5; TRBD2 matches at 8 bases. The CDR3 length is 13 residues. J gave up 5 bases and V 5 bases, and 4 bases lay outside the gene matches. CDR1 is SEHNR, CDR2 FQNEAQ, per germline (reference sequence). CDR3 sequence (DNA): TGTGCCAGCAGCCGGGGGGGCCCGGAGACCCAGTACTTC. This codes for CASSRGGPETQYF.

This sequence joins TRBV2 and TRBJ1-2; a possible D gene is TRBD1 (6 bases). In germline, CDR1 is SNHLY, CDR2 FYNNEI. Trimming stripped 4 bases from V and 2 bases from J, with 14 bases between. The CDR3 contains 15 residues. The CDR3 region has the DNA TGTGCCAGCAGTGCAAAAAAGGGGGGGAACTATGGCTACACCTTC. This codes for CASSAKKGGNYGYTF.

The chain carries TRBV5-5 and TRBJ1-2; 7 bases line up with TRBD1. V gave up 2 bases and J gave up 4 bases; unmatched junction bases: 2. This CDR3 is 13 amino acids long. Germline values: CDR1 SGHKS, CDR2 YYEKEE (reference sequence). CDR3 bases: TGTGCCAGCAGCTTTCGGGACAGCTATGGCTACACCTTC. It codes for CASSFRDSYGYTF. The full variable domain, with the rest looked up from reference TRBV5-5 and TRBJ1-2, is DAGVTQSPTHLIKTRGQQVTLRCSPISGHKSVSWYQQVLGQGPQFIFQYYEKEERGRGNFPDRFSARQFPNYSSELNVNALLLGDSALYLCASSFRDSYGYTFGSGTRLTVV.

CDR3 in amino acids: CASVRDRTTDTQYF. As DNA, the CDR3 is TGTGCCAGCGTCCGGGACAGGACCACAGATACGCAGTATTTT. The chain combines TRBV7-8 with TRBJ2-3; 8 bases align to TRBD1. The germline CDR1 and CDR2 sequences are SGHVS and FQNEAQ. Trimming took 8 bases from V and 2 from J; bases not matched to a gene: 6. The CDR3 has 14 residues.

V and J are TRBV7-9 and TRBJ1-4; no clear D. Per germline, CDR1 SEHNR and CDR2 FQNEAQ (reference sequence). The CDR3 covers 16 residues. Trimming took off 5 bases at V and 6 bases at J, with 19 bases between the two ends. As DNA, the CDR3 is TGTGCCAGCAGCCCCCCGGGAGGGCGGGGATATGAAAAACTGTTTTTT. Its translation is CASSPPGGRGYEKLFF.

This chain uses TRBV5-5 with TRBJ2-7, with 7 bases lining up with TRBD1. After removal of 4 bases from V and 3 bases from J, the junction contained 10 bases not matched to a gene. CDR1 and CDR2 from the germline V gene are SGHKS and YYEKEE (reference sequence). The CDR3 loop spans 15 amino acids. The CDR3 sequence is CASSDGTAVGYEQYF. The CDR3 DNA reads TGTGCCAGCAGCGATGGGACAGCAGTCGGCTACGAGCAGTACTTC.

The chain employs TRBV7-3 and TRBJ1-6; weak D call: TRBD1 (6 bases). This CDR3 region has 14 residues. Germline assignment: CDR1 SGHTA and CDR2 FQGTGA. The V gene lost 3 bases and the J gene lost 9 bases, with 12 bases spanning the gap. The CDR3 here is CASSFQGSGSPLHF. The CDR3 nucleotides read TGTGCCAGCAGCTTCCAGGGGAGCGGTTCACCCCTCCACTTT.

V and J are TRBV7-2 and TRBJ1-1; maybe TRBD1 (6 bases). Germline CDR1 SGHTA, CDR2 FQGNSA. V dropped 0 bases and J dropped 5 bases, with 10 bases sitting between them. This CDR3 is built from 14 residues. CDR3 loop: CASSLARGVTEAFF. In DNA, the CDR3 is TGTGCCAGCAGCTTAGCCAGGGGTGTGACTGAAGCTTTCTTT. Variable domain in full (rest from reference TRBV7-2 and TRBJ1-1): GAGVSQSPSNKVTEKGKDVELRCDPISGHTALYWYRQSLGQGLEFLIYFQGNSAPDKSGLPSDRFSAERTGGSVSTLTIQRTQQEDSAVYLCASSLARGVTEAFFGQGTRLTVV.

This clone was seen a few times. This rearrangement joins TRBV7-9 to TRBJ1-6; D unresolved. V lost 5 bases and J lost 6, with 5 bases in between. The CDR3 spans 12 residues. Per the germline V gene, CDR1 is SEHNR and CDR2 is FQNEAQ (reference sequence). This CDR3 is CASSPVNSPLHF. DNA for the CDR3: TGTGCCAGCAGCCCCGTTAATTCACCCCTCCACTTT.

The chain employs TRBV7-2 and TRBJ2-7; D remains ambiguous. The CDR3 has 14 residues. CDR1 is SGHTA, CDR2 FQGNSA, per germline. V was pared by 3 bases and J by 0 bases, with 9 bases between. The CDR3 reads CASSFAPSSYEQYF. DNA of the CDR3: TGTGCCAGCAGCTTCGCCCCGAGCTCCTACGAGCAGTACTTC. The whole variable domain, remainder taken from reference TRBV7-2 and TRBJ2-7, is GAGVSQSPSNKVTEKGKDVELRCDPISGHTALYWYRQSLGQGLEFLIYFQGNSAPDKSGLPSDRFSAERTGGSVSTLTIQRTQQEDSAVYLCASSFAPSSYEQYFGPGTRLTVT.

The CDR3 DNA reads TGCGCCAGCAGCTTGGAGGCGGGGGGGAGAAACGAGCAGTACTTC. It encodes CASSLEAGGRNEQYF. The genes are TRBV5-1 and TRBJ2-7; 9 nucleotides match TRBD2. Germline V lookup: CDR1 SGHRS, CDR2 YFSETQ. CDR3 length: 15 amino acids. The V and J ends lost 0 bases and 5 bases, in that order; junction bases with no gene match: 6.

The genes are TRBV6-1 and TRBJ2-7, with 10 bases identical to TRBD1. The CDR3 has 14 residues. Germline V gene data show CDR1 as MNHNS and CDR2 as SASEGT. Germline trimming cut 7 bases from V and 7 bases from J; bases unmatched to any gene: 10. In DNA, the CDR3 is TGTGCCAGCACCCAGACAGGGGGCGGCTGGGAGCAGTACTTC. It yields the protein CASTQTGGGWEQYF.

V and J are TRBV11-2 and TRBJ2-1, with a weak D call TRBD2 (7 bases). This CDR3 region has 15 residues. CDR1 SGHAT and CDR2 FQNNGV come from the germline V gene. Trimming took off 3 bases at V and 2 bases at J, with 11 bases between the two ends. The CDR3 sequence: CASSFLGGAYNEQFF. The CDR3 coding sequence is TGTGCCAGCAGCTTTCTAGGGGGGGCCTACAATGAGCAGTTCTTC.

This clone occurred a few times. J is TRBJ1-5 and V is TRBV5-4; 8 bases are shared with TRBD1. The CDR3 length is 13 residues. From germline, CDR1 is SGHNT and CDR2 YYREEE (reference sequence). Unmatched junction bases numbered 5, after V lost 4 bases and J lost 8 bases. The CDR3 sequence: CASSVDREKPQHF. The DNA of the CDR3 is TGTGCCAGCAGCGTGGACAGGGAGAAGCCCCAGCATTTT. Supplemented by reference TRBV5-4 and TRBJ1-5, the full variable domain reads ETGVTQSPTHLIKTRGQQVTLRCSSQSGHNTVSWYQQALGQGPQFIFQYYREEENGRGNFPPRFSGLQFPNYSSELNVNALELDDSALYLCASSVDREKPQHFGDGTRLSIL.

The chain has TRBV9 and TRBJ1-4; D remains ambiguous. This CDR3 spans 14 amino acids. V shed 0 bases and J shed 11 bases, with 14 bases lying between them. In germline, CDR1 is SGDLS, CDR2 YYNGEE. DNA of the CDR3: TGTGCCAGCAGCGTAGAAACTGGGAGCGGGAAACTGTTTTTT. This encodes CASSVETGSGKLFF.

The chain couples TRBV6-5 to TRBJ1-1, with D tentatively TRBD1 (6 bases). Per the germline V gene, CDR1 is MNHEY and CDR2 is SVGAGI. The ends were cut back, 0 bases at V and 4 bases at J, with 9 bases in the middle. The CDR3 has 14 residues. CDR3 amino acids: CASSYSNRATEAFF. CDR3 nucleotide sequence: TGTGCCAGCAGTTACTCGAACAGGGCCACTGAAGCTTTCTTT.

The gene calls are TRBV19 and TRBJ1-1, with TRBD1 matching over 9 bases. After removal of 5 bases from V and 8 bases from J, the junction contained 6 bases not matched to a gene. The germline gives CDR1 LNHDA, CDR2 SQIVND (reference sequence). The CDR3 length is 13 residues. CDR3: CASSSRDRVEAFF. CDR3 DNA sequence: TGTGCCAGTAGTTCCCGGGACAGGGTGGAAGCTTTCTTT.

The rearrangement uses TRBV6-5 and TRBJ1-2; 9 nucleotides align to TRBD1. The CDR3 is made up of 12 amino acids. The V segment lost 10 bases and the J segment 7 bases; nucleotides outside the gene matches: 7. Germline-derived CDR1 and CDR2 are MNHEY and SVGAGI. The CDR3 is CATSQGALGYTF. CDR3 DNA sequence: TGTGCCACATCACAGGGGGCGCTTGGCTACACCTTC.

The CDR3 bases are TGTGCCAGCAATAGGCGGGGGACAGGTTCCTACGAGCAGTACTTC. Translated, it gives CASNRRGTGSYEQYF. The gene calls are TRBV6-6 and TRBJ2-7; D may be TRBD1 (8 bases). V lost 7 bases to trimming and J lost 1 base, with 17 bases between them. The germline V gene has CDR1 MNHNY and CDR2 SVGAGI (reference sequence). The CDR3 runs 15 residues.

This chain uses TRBV6-5 with TRBJ1-1, with D possibly matching TRBD1 (5 bases). V was clipped by 6 bases and J by 1 base, with 9 bases between them. The CDR3 is 13 amino acids. Germline V lookup: CDR1 MNHEY, CDR2 SVGAGI. The CDR3 nucleotides read TGTGCCAGCAGCTTAACAGGGAACACTGAAGCTTTCTTT. It codes for CASSLTGNTEAFF.

The chain uses TRBV15 and TRBJ2-5, with no clear D. Germline V CDR1 and CDR2: LNHNV, YYDKDF (reference sequence). Trimming stripped 0 bases from V and 4 bases from J, with 15 bases between. The CDR3 is 16 amino acids. CDR3 protein: CATSRDRATSRETQYF. DNA for the CDR3: TGTGCCACCAGCAGAGATAGAGCGACCAGCCGAGAGACCCAGTACTTC.